The next 32 T cell receptor beta chains were all read from a single sample in a study of T cell changes during pregnancy in multiple sclerosis. Some clones are missing from TCRdb's copy, which holds only in-frame ones; the method was immunoSEQ multiplex PCR. The table includes approximately 130,000 clones, over 85% detected once. The material sequenced was peripheral blood, taken before pregnancy. The receptors stem from a female donor with multiple sclerosis, enrolled in a pregnancy study.

CDR3 sequence: CASSPRLVAYEQYF. In DNA form, the CDR3 reads TGTGCCAGCAGCCCGCGACTAGTGGCCTACGAGCAGTACTTC. The chain uses TRBV9 and TRBJ2-7; maybe TRBD2 (6 bases). The germline gives CDR1 SGDLS, CDR2 YYNGEE. There are 14 residues in the CDR3. Trimming left V 4 bases short and J 2 bases short, with 13 bases between.

The chain joins TRBV28 to TRBJ1-4; 10 nucleotides align to TRBD1. Losses at the gene ends were 8 bases for V and 4 bases for J; bases not matched to a gene: 4. This CDR3 is 14 amino acids long. CDR1 is MDHEN, CDR2 SYDVKM, per germline. CDR3 coding DNA: TGTGCCAGCCGACAGGGGGCGAGTAATGAAAAACTGTTTTTT. Translated, it gives CASRQGASNEKLFF.

This sequence joins TRBV6-1 and TRBJ2-1, with TRBD1 matching over 11 bases. This CDR3 has 13 amino acids. V shed 9 bases and J 10 bases; nucleotides not matched to a gene: 8. Germline lookup yields CDR1 MNHNS and CDR2 SASEGT. The CDR3 nucleotides are TGTGCCAGTCGGGGACAGGGGGTAGGGGAGCAGTTCTTC. This encodes CASRGQGVGEQFF.

This chain joins TRBV6-6 and TRBJ1-5; no clear D. Trimming took off 0 bases at V and 4 bases at J, with 13 bases between the two ends. From germline, CDR1 is MNHNY and CDR2 SVGAGI (reference sequence). The CDR3 runs to 16 residues. CDR3 region: CASSYSAKGGNQPQHF. In DNA, the CDR3 is TGTGCCAGCAGTTACTCGGCAAAGGGAGGGAATCAGCCCCAGCATTTT.

This clone has a single count. CDR3 nucleotide sequence: TGTGCCAGCAGCTTGTTAGCGGGAACCTCAGATACGCAGTATTTT. It is translated as CASSLLAGTSDTQYF. V is TRBV5-5 and J is TRBJ2-3; TRBD2 agrees at 8 bases. Germline trimming cut 1 base from V and 4 bases from J; bases unmatched to any gene: 5. The germline CDR1 and CDR2 sequences are SGHKS and YYEKEE (reference sequence). The CDR3 runs to 15 residues.

The chain joins TRBV7-2 to TRBJ1-2, with 7 bases lining up with TRBD1. V dropped 5 bases and J dropped 5; count of bases not matched to a gene: 8. CDR1 and CDR2 from the germline V gene are SGHTA and FQGNSA. This CDR3 spans 14 amino acids. In DNA form, the CDR3 reads TGTGCCAGCAGCCCGACGGACAGGAATTATGGCTACACCTTC. It encodes CASSPTDRNYGYTF.

The chain has TRBV27 and TRBJ1-2; weak D call: TRBD1 (6 bases). Trimming cost V 3 bases and J 2 bases, with 16 bases left between them. The CDR3 consists of 16 residues. Per the germline V gene, CDR1 is MNHEY and CDR2 is SMNVEV (reference sequence). The CDR3 DNA sequence: TGTGCCAGCAGTTTCATAGCACCCGACAGGAACTATGGCTACACCTTC. It yields the protein CASSFIAPDRNYGYTF.

V usage is TRBV2 and J usage is TRBJ2-7, with 8 positions matching TRBD1. Per the germline V gene, CDR1 is SNHLY and CDR2 is FYNNEI. This CDR3 region has 15 residues. The V segment lost 3 bases and the J segment 3 bases; nucleotides outside the gene matches: 7. CDR3 region: CASSDNTGGFYEQYF. Written as DNA, the CDR3 is TGTGCCAGCAGTGATAATACAGGGGGTTTCTACGAGCAGTACTTC.

This rearrangement joins TRBV9 to TRBJ1-4, with D unclear. The germline V gene has CDR1 SGDLS and CDR2 YYNGEE. Trimming took off 2 bases at V and 0 bases at J, with 17 bases between the two ends. The CDR3 has 18 residues. CDR3 bases: TGTGCCAGCAGCGTCTCCCCACTAGGGTCGGCAACTAATGAAAAACTGTTTTTT. Encoded protein: CASSVSPLGSATNEKLFF.

This clone was observed a single time. The rearrangement joins TRBV28 to TRBJ2-5, with 7 bases aligning to TRBD1. The CDR3 loop spans 15 amino acids. The germline V gene encodes CDR1 MDHEN and CDR2 SYDVKM. The J segment lost 2 bases and the V segment lost 2 bases, leaving 5 bases of the junction unmatched. The CDR3 nucleotides are TGTGCCAGCAGTTTAGGGACAGCGACGCAAGAGACCCAGTACTTC. Amino acids: CASSLGTATQETQYF.

This chain joins TRBV27 and TRBJ2-1; TRBD2 matches at 13 bases. The CDR3 consists of 19 residues. Germline CDR1 MNHEY, CDR2 SMNVEV (reference sequence). The V segment lost 5 bases and the J segment 3 bases; nucleotides outside the gene matches: 13. Here the CDR3 DNA reads TGTGCCAGCAGTCCCTCCCCGCGGACTAGCGGGGGCATCTACAATGAGCAGTTCTTC. This sequence encodes CASSPSPRTSGGIYNEQFF.

This clone has just a few counts. The chain couples TRBV30 to TRBJ1-2; 8 nucleotides match TRBD1. CDR1 GTSNPN and CDR2 SVGIG come from the germline V gene (reference sequence). This CDR3 spans 13 amino acids. Unmatched junction bases numbered 9, after V lost 4 bases and J lost 8 bases. The DNA of the CDR3 is TGTGCCTGGACGGGGACAGGCCAAGGAGGCTACACCTTC. Its translation is CAWTGTGQGGYTF.

V usage is TRBV28 and J usage is TRBJ1-2; D ambiguous. Germline V gene sequence: CDR1 MDHEN, CDR2 SYDVKM. The CDR3 has 14 amino acids. Trimming cost V 3 bases and J 13 bases, with 21 bases left between them. CDR3 sequence (DNA): TGTGCCAGCAGTTTCTGGGCAGCCCGAACTAGCCCCACCTTC. It encodes CASSFWAARTSPTF.

V is TRBV6-5 and J is TRBJ2-2; 7 positions agree with TRBD1. In germline, CDR1 is MNHEY, CDR2 SVGAGI. V lost 6 bases, J lost 5 bases, and 9 bases stayed unmatched. This CDR3 has 15 residues. CDR3: CASSYRQGWTGELFF. The DNA for the CDR3 is TGTGCCAGCAGCTACAGACAGGGTTGGACCGGGGAGCTGTTTTTT.

CDR3 sequence (DNA): TGTGCCAGCAGCCCAATAGGACAGGCTAGCTCCTACAATGAGCAGTTCTTC. Its translation is CASSPIGQASSYNEQFF. This sequence joins TRBV9 and TRBJ2-1; 7 bases align to TRBD1. Germline V lookup: CDR1 SGDLS, CDR2 YYNGEE. V was clipped by 4 bases and J by 0 bases; unmatched bases: 10. This CDR3 has 17 residues.

This chain uses TRBV7-8 with TRBJ1-5; 7 bases line up with TRBD1. The junction had 10 bases not matched to a gene; V was cut back by 5 bases and J by 0 bases. The V gene's germline CDR1 is SGHVS and CDR2 FQNEAQ. The CDR3 length is 17 residues. The CDR3 DNA is TGTGCCAGCAGCCCAACTATCGGGACAGATAGCAATCAGCCCCAGCATTTT. The encoded protein is CASSPTIGTDSNQPQHF.

J is TRBJ2-6 and V is TRBV29-1; D is possibly TRBD1 (6 bases). The V and J ends lost 6 bases and 0 bases respectively, with 15 bases between them. CDR1 and CDR2 from the germline V gene are SQVTM and ANQGSEA. The CDR3 totals 16 residues. This CDR3 is CSVSRDTDSGANVLTF. CDR3 DNA: TGCAGCGTGAGCCGGGACACGGACTCTGGGGCCAACGTCCTGACTTTC. Using reference TRBV29-1 and TRBJ2-6 for the parts outside the CDR3, the full variable domain is SAVISQKPSRDICQRGTSLTIQCQVDSQVTMMFWYRQQPGQSLTLIATANQGSEATYESGFVIDKFPISRPNLTFSTLTVSNMSPEDSSIYLCSVSRDTDSGANVLTFGAGSRLTVL.

This clone has at least ten counts. V is TRBV7-2 and J is TRBJ2-3, with D perhaps TRBD2 (6 bases). The germline V gene encodes CDR1 SGHTA and CDR2 FQGNSA. CDR3 length equals 15 residues. Between the trimmed V and J ends, which lost 1 base and 0 bases, there was a span of 8 bases. CDR3: CASSLVAVSTDTQYF. The CDR3 nucleotides are TGTGCCAGCAGCTTAGTAGCGGTGAGCACAGATACGCAGTATTTT.

DNA for the CDR3: TGTGCCATCAAAGCGGGAGTCGACAATGAGCAGTTCTTC. It translates to CAIKAGVDNEQFF. The genes are TRBV10-3 and TRBJ2-1, with 8 bases matching TRBD2. Germline loops: CDR1 ENHRY, CDR2 SYGVKD. Trimming removed 7 bases from V and 5 bases from J; junction bases left unmatched: 4. This CDR3 comprises 13 residues.

The count of this clone is one. The CDR3 DNA follows: TGTGCCAGCAGCTCGACTAGGAGCAATGAGCAGTTCTTC. It encodes CASSSTRSNEQFF. This rearrangement joins TRBV5-4 to TRBJ2-1, with D possibly matching TRBD2 (6 bases). The CDR3 contains 13 residues. Deletions cut 3 bases from V and 6 bases from J, with 10 bases between. CDR1 SGHNT and CDR2 YYREEE come from the germline V gene (reference sequence).

This clone was picked up one time. The chain employs TRBV19 and TRBJ2-6; 8 bases align to TRBD1. Germline V gene data show CDR1 as LNHDA and CDR2 as SQIVND (reference sequence). V lost 11 bases and J lost 0; bases outside the gene matches: 9. The CDR3 has 16 amino acids. The CDR3 sequence is CASHRDRSSGANVLTF. CDR3 bases: TGTGCCTCACACCGGGACAGGAGCTCTGGGGCCAACGTCCTGACTTTC.

This chain connects TRBV21-1 to TRBJ2-5; the table calls TRBD2, which could not be checked here. TRBV21-1 is described as a pseudogene. There are 16 residues in the CDR3. CDR3 protein: CASVRGELAGVETQYF. CDR3 bases: TGTGCCAGCGTCAGAGGAGAACTAGCGGGAGTAGAGACCCAGTACTTC.

The rearrangement links TRBV6-5 to TRBJ1-2; 10 bases map to TRBD1. In germline, CDR1 is MNHEY, CDR2 SVGAGI. This CDR3 has 15 residues. V trimming: 6 bases; J trimming: 2 bases; junction bases outside the gene matches: 6. The CDR3 protein is CASRFPGQGNYGYTF. The CDR3, as DNA: TGTGCCAGCAGATTTCCGGGACAGGGGAACTATGGCTACACCTTC.

The V gene is TRBV27, the J gene TRBJ2-5, with 9 nucleotides matching TRBD2. Germline V lookup: CDR1 MNHEY, CDR2 SMNVEV (reference sequence). The junction had 11 bases not matched to a gene; V was cut back by 5 bases and J by 1 base. The CDR3 runs 17 residues. The CDR3 nucleotides are TGTGCCAGCAGTCCCCTGGCGGGGGGGGAGTCCCAAGAGACCCAGTACTTC. Its protein product is CASSPLAGGESQETQYF.

The chain uses TRBV6-1 and TRBJ2-1, with 11 positions matching TRBD2. Germline V CDR1 and CDR2: MNHNS, SASEGT. Trimming at V came to 3 bases and at J to 5 bases, leaving 6 bases not matched to a gene. There are 16 residues in the CDR3. CDR3 nucleotides: TGTGCCAGCAGTGATAGCGGGAGGGCCGTTCACAATGAGCAGTTCTTC. It codes for CASSDSGRAVHNEQFF.

J is TRBJ2-7 and V is TRBV18; 8 bases align to TRBD1. Germline CDR1 and CDR2: KGHSH and LQKENI. This CDR3 has 12 residues. V lost 6 bases, J lost 7 bases, and 5 bases stayed unmatched. The CDR3 DNA follows: TGTGCCAGCTCCAGGGGGCGGGGAGAGCAGTACTTC. It encodes CASSRGRGEQYF. Filled out from reference TRBV18 and TRBJ2-7, the complete variable domain reads NAGVMQNPRHLVRRRGQEARLRCSPMKGHSHVYWYRQLPEEGLKFMVYLQKENIIDESGMPKERFSAEFPKEGPSILRIQQVVRGDSAAYFCASSRGRGEQYFGPGTRLTVT.

The chain employs TRBV15 and TRBJ2-2; D possibly corresponds to TRBD1 (6 bases). V lost 1 base and J lost 1, with 10 bases in between. Germline V gene sequence: CDR1 LNHNV, CDR2 YYDKDF (reference sequence). This CDR3 is 16 amino acids long. CDR3 region: CATSRGTALNTGELFF. CDR3 in DNA: TGTGCCACCAGCAGAGGGACAGCCCTGAACACCGGGGAGCTGTTTTTT.

This chain uses TRBV15 with TRBJ1-2, with a weak D call TRBD1 (5 bases). Per the germline V gene, CDR1 is LNHNV and CDR2 is YYDKDF (reference sequence). V lost 5 bases and J lost 8, with 15 bases in between. This CDR3 is 13 amino acids long. For the CDR3, the DNA is TGTGCCACCAGCCCTGAGAGGGACTTGGGCTACACCTTC. Translation gives CATSPERDLGYTF.

This chain connects TRBV5-4 to TRBJ2-1; TRBD2 is a possible D gene (7 bases). Germline CDR1 is SGHNT and CDR2 is YYREEE (reference sequence). V was trimmed by 2 bases and J by 4 bases, leaving 13 bases between them. This CDR3 is built from 15 residues. The CDR3 DNA follows: TGTGCCAGCAGCTTAGGGGGACTACAATACAATGAGCAGTTCTTC. Its protein is CASSLGGLQYNEQFF. Supplemented by reference TRBV5-4 and TRBJ2-1, the full variable domain reads ETGVTQSPTHLIKTRGQQVTLRCSSQSGHNTVSWYQQALGQGPQFIFQYYREEENGRGNFPPRFSGLQFPNYSSELNVNALELDDSALYLCASSLGGLQYNEQFFGPGTRLTVL.

This clone has only one observation. The V and J genes are TRBV13 and TRBJ1-5; a possible D gene is TRBD1 (6 bases). CDR3 size: 15 residues. Looked up from germline, CDR1 is PRHDT and CDR2 is FYEKMQ (reference sequence). V was shortened by 2 bases and J by 3 bases, with 11 bases between the two germline ends. In DNA form, the CDR3 reads TGTGCCAGCAGCTTAAGCGGGGGCCTCAATCAGCCCCAGCATTTT. This gives the protein CASSLSGGLNQPQHF. The entire variable domain, with the rest obtained from reference TRBV13 and TRBJ1-5, is as follows: AAGVIQSPRHLIKEKRETATLKCYPIPRHDTVYWYQQGPGQDPQFLISFYEKMQSDKGSIPDRFSAQQFSDYHSELNMSSLELGDSALYFCASSLSGGLNQPQHFGDGTRLSIL.

The CDR3 loop reads CASSSGQGSDEQYF. Here the CDR3 DNA reads TGTGCCAGCAGCTCGGGACAGGGTAGCGACGAGCAGTACTTC. The chain carries TRBV5-5 and TRBJ2-7; 9 bases map to TRBD1. The germline V gene encodes CDR1 SGHKS and CDR2 YYEKEE (reference sequence). Losses at the gene ends were 3 bases for V and 5 bases for J; bases not matched to a gene: 6. The CDR3 loop spans 14 amino acids.

The J gene is TRBJ1-6, the V gene TRBV9; the D gene is possibly TRBD1 (6 bases). CDR3 length: 15 amino acids. Germline CDR1 SGDLS, CDR2 YYNGEE. V shed 0 bases and J shed 10 bases, with 14 bases lying between them. CDR3 amino acids: CASSVATGKESPLHF. Here the CDR3 DNA reads TGTGCCAGCAGCGTAGCTACAGGGAAAGAATCACCCCTCCACTTT. The full variable domain, in which reference TRBV9 and TRBJ1-6 provide the parts outside the CDR3, is DSGVTQTPKHLITATGQRVTLRCSPRSGDLSVYWYQQSLDQGLQFLIQYYNGEERAKGNILERFSAQQFPDLHSELNLSSLELGDSALYFCASSVATGKESPLHFGNGTRLTVT.